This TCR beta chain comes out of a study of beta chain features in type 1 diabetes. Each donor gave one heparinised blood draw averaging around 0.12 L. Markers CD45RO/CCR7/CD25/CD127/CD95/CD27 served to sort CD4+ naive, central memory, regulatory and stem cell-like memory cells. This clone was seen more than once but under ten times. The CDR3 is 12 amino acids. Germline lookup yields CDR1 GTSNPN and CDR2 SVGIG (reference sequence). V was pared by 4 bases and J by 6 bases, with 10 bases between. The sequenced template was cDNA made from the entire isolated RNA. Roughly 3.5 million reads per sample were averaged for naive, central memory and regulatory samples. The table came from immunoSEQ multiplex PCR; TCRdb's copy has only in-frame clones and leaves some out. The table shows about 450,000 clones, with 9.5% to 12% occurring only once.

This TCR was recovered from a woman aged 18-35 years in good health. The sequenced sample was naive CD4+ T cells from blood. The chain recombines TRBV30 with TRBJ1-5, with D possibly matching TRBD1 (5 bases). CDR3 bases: TGTGCCTGGACTACAGGTAGTCAGCCCCAGCATTTT. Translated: CAWTTGSQPQHF.